These 23 T cell receptor beta chains originate from one sample sequenced in a study of cytomegalovirus exposure and HLA in healthy donors. The PCR ran on 60 Vbeta and 13 Jbeta primers. This table comes from immunoSEQ multiplex PCR, and its TCRdb copy is limited to in-frame clones, with some not included. This sample has around 200,000 clones, with around four fifths found just once. Sequenced input: PBMCs. Every receptor here comes from a young woman in good health and CMV-seronegative.

V and J are TRBV6-5 and TRBJ2-7, with a possible D match to TRBD1 (6 bases). Germline loops: CDR1 MNHEY, CDR2 SVGAGI. There are 15 residues in the CDR3. V was clipped by 2 bases and J by 2 bases, with 13 bases between them. This CDR3 reads CASSYVVQGPYEQYF. DNA of the CDR3: TGTGCCAGCAGTTACGTGGTACAGGGCCCCTACGAGCAGTACTTC.

This rearrangement joins TRBV7-2 to TRBJ2-5; TRBD1 is a possible D gene (5 bases). Trimming shortened V by 5 bases and J by 2 bases, and 18 bases separated the two germline ends. The CDR3 has 16 residues. CDR1 is SGHTA, CDR2 FQGNSA, per germline. As DNA, the CDR3 is TGTGCCAGCAGCGCATATATCAGGGAAACTCAAGAGACCCAGTACTTC. It translates to CASSAYIRETQETQYF. Full variable domain (missing parts from reference TRBV7-2 and TRBJ2-5): GAGVSQSPSNKVTEKGKDVELRCDPISGHTALYWYRQSLGQGLEFLIYFQGNSAPDKSGLPSDRFSAERTGGSVSTLTIQRTQQEDSAVYLCASSAYIRETQETQYFGPGTRLLVL.

V and J are TRBV27 and TRBJ1-5; no clear D gene. The germline gives CDR1 MNHEY, CDR2 SMNVEV (reference sequence). V lost 4 bases to trimming and J lost 2 bases, with 18 bases between them. The CDR3 is 17 residues long. CDR3: CASSSNLVIAGNQPQHF. The CDR3 DNA reads as TGTGCCAGCAGTTCCAATCTCGTCATTGCGGGCAATCAGCCCCAGCATTTT.

The chain has TRBV15 and TRBJ2-5; D perhaps matches TRBD2 (6 bases). Germline V gene sequence: CDR1 LNHNV, CDR2 YYDKDF (reference sequence). The CDR3 has 16 residues. Trimming removed 3 bases from V and 1 base from J, with 15 bases in between. CDR3 coding DNA: TGTGCCACCAGCAGGTCGTTGGGACTCGTCCAAGAGACCCAGTACTTC. Protein sequence: CATSRSLGLVQETQYF.

The rearrangement links TRBV27 to TRBJ2-7; D possibly corresponds to TRBD2 (6 bases). The V gene lost 2 bases and the J gene lost 5 bases, with 16 bases spanning the gap. The CDR3 has 15 amino acids. Germline V gene sequence: CDR1 MNHEY, CDR2 SMNVEV (reference sequence). CDR3 bases: TGTGCCAGCAGTTTAGTAGGGACTTTCGGGAACGAGCAGTACTTC. It translates to CASSLVGTFGNEQYF.

This clone was found a few times. The chain carries TRBV5-5 and TRBJ2-7; 10 bases agree with TRBD2. The germline CDR1 and CDR2 sequences are SGHKS and YYEKEE (reference sequence). The CDR3 runs 15 residues. V lost 4 bases, J lost 3 bases, and 7 bases stayed unmatched. The CDR3 nucleotides are TGTGCCAGCAGCGTCACCGGGACTAGCGTCTACGAGCAGTACTTC. Translating it yields CASSVTGTSVYEQYF.

The rearrangement joins TRBV29-1 to TRBJ2-2, with 11 positions matching TRBD2. The CDR3 is 15 amino acids. The germline CDR1 and CDR2 sequences are SQVTM and ANQGSEA. Trimming cost V 6 bases and J 5 bases; bases outside gene matches: 8. CDR3 sequence: CSVLAGATRTGELFF. The CDR3, as DNA: TGCAGCGTACTAGCGGGAGCCACGAGGACCGGGGAGCTGTTTTTT.

The V and J genes are TRBV25-1 and TRBJ1-4; D is possibly TRBD1 (5 bases). Per the germline V gene, CDR1 is MGHDK and CDR2 is SYGVNS. The V end lost 6 bases, the J end lost 12 bases, and 14 bases lay between the germline ends. CDR3 size: 12 residues. CDR3: CASSAQGRELFF. For the CDR3, the DNA is TGTGCCAGCAGCGCTCAGGGAAGGGAACTGTTTTTT.

V and J are TRBV29-1 and TRBJ1-1, with D hard to call. There are 16 residues in the CDR3. V lost 7 bases, J lost 1 base, and 22 bases lay in between. From germline, CDR1 is SQVTM and CDR2 ANQGSEA. CDR3: CSGRLGLSYPNTEAFF. The CDR3, as DNA: TGCAGCGGCAGGCTCGGACTCAGCTATCCGAACACTGAAGCTTTCTTT.

This clone came up once. This chain joins TRBV5-1 and TRBJ1-1; D not resolved. This CDR3 is 15 amino acids long. Trimming stripped 0 bases from V and 3 bases from J, with 12 bases between. Germline-derived CDR1 and CDR2 are SGHRS and YFSETQ. The CDR3 loop is CASSLEFEGYTEAFF. CDR3 DNA sequence: TGCGCCAGCAGCTTGGAATTCGAGGGTTACACTGAAGCTTTCTTT.

The chain links TRBV7-6 to TRBJ2-1; TRBD2 matches at 9 bases. Germline values: CDR1 SGHVS, CDR2 FNYEAQ. This CDR3 region has 17 residues. The V segment lost 1 base and the J segment 4 bases; nucleotides outside the gene matches: 8. CDR3 sequence: CASSLGSSGTPYNEQFF. In DNA form, the CDR3 reads TGTGCCAGCAGCTTAGGATCTAGCGGGACACCGTACAATGAGCAGTTCTTC. Filled out from reference TRBV7-6 and TRBJ2-1, the complete variable domain reads GAGVSQSPRYKVTKRGQDVALRCDPISGHVSLYWYRQALGQGPEFLTYFNYEAQQDKSGLPNDRFSAERPEGSISTLTIQRTEQRDSAMYRCASSLGSSGTPYNEQFFGPGTRLTVL.

The chain employs TRBV18 and TRBJ1-4, with a weak D call TRBD1 (5 bases). Germline V lookup: CDR1 KGHSH, CDR2 LQKENI. V gave up 2 bases and J gave up 4 bases, with 14 bases separating them. This CDR3 has 16 amino acids. Written as DNA, the CDR3 is TGTGCCAGCTCACCAACCCTACAGGACGTTAATGAAAAACTGTTTTTT. It encodes CASSPTLQDVNEKLFF.

V gene TRBV28 combines with J gene TRBJ2-1; D is perhaps TRBD2 (5 bases). The CDR3 spans 15 residues. Germline-derived CDR1 and CDR2 are MDHEN and SYDVKM. Trimming cost V 5 bases and J 4 bases, with 15 bases left between them. The CDR3 DNA reads as TGTGCCAGCAGTCCCATTGGAGCGGTATACAATGAGCAGTTCTTC. Amino acids: CASSPIGAVYNEQFF.

The V gene is TRBV5-4, the J gene TRBJ1-2, with TRBD1 matching 11 bases. Germline V gene data show CDR1 as SGHNT and CDR2 as YYREEE (reference sequence). V was clipped by 4 bases and J by 7 bases; unmatched bases: 9. There are 15 residues in the CDR3. The chain's CDR3 is CASSQPGQGALGYTF. DNA for the CDR3: TGTGCCAGCAGCCAACCAGGACAGGGGGCTCTTGGCTACACCTTC.

The chain uses TRBV28 and TRBJ2-7; no reliable D call. Trimming removed 3 bases at V and 6 bases at J, with 6 bases between. CDR3 length: 11 amino acids. Germline V gene lookup returns CDR1 MDHEN and CDR2 SYDVKM. CDR3 DNA sequence: TGTGCCAGCAGTTTCCCCGGCGAGCAGTACTTC. Amino acid sequence: CASSFPGEQYF.

This chain's CDR3 is CASSLYYGGNTEAFF. Here the CDR3 DNA reads TGTGCCAGCAGCTTATACTATGGAGGGAACACTGAAGCTTTCTTT. V gene TRBV7-9 combines with J gene TRBJ1-1; D gene ambiguous. Per the germline V gene, CDR1 is SEHNR and CDR2 is FQNEAQ (reference sequence). V shed 2 bases and J shed 1 base, with 11 bases lying between them. CDR3 size: 15 residues.

The chain links TRBV13 to TRBJ2-2, with no clear D. Germline V CDR1 and CDR2: PRHDT, FYEKMQ (reference sequence). The CDR3 totals 13 residues. V lost 5 bases and J 4 bases, leaving 8 bases between the germline ends. The CDR3 reads CASSPRRTGELFF. CDR3 bases: TGTGCCAGCAGCCCCAGGCGCACCGGGGAGCTGTTTTTT.

The chain employs TRBV6-1 and TRBJ2-2, with a weak D call TRBD1 (5 bases). The length of the CDR3 is 15 residues. The V end was cut by 0 bases, the J end by 6 bases, with 11 bases between. Germline V gene sequence: CDR1 MNHNS, CDR2 SASEGT. The CDR3 loop reads CASSEAGWGPGELFF. For the CDR3, the DNA is TGTGCCAGCAGTGAAGCAGGGTGGGGCCCCGGGGAGCTGTTTTTT.

With regard to this clone: This sample also contains other DNA sequences that code for the same CDR3. This chain uses TRBV6-5 with TRBJ1-4; 7 bases are a match to TRBD1. The CDR3 covers 14 residues. V gave up 6 bases and J gave up 7 bases; unmatched junction bases: 8. Germline V gene sequence: CDR1 MNHEY, CDR2 SVGAGI. CDR3 region: CASSYSGGGEKLFF. CDR3 DNA: TGTGCCAGCAGCTATTCAGGGGGAGGTGAAAAACTGTTTTTT.

The chain joins TRBV2 to TRBJ2-7; D might be TRBD1 (5 bases). The CDR3 runs 12 residues. Germline CDR1 and CDR2: SNHLY and FYNNEI. The V end lost 8 bases, the J end lost 7 bases, and 15 bases lay between the germline ends. CDR3 in DNA: TGTGCCAGCGGTAAGGGGTGGGTTGAGCAGTACTTC. Translation: CASGKGWVEQYF.

The chain joins TRBV5-1 to TRBJ2-7, with 8 bases matching TRBD1. The germline gives CDR1 SGHRS, CDR2 YFSETQ. V dropped 2 bases and J dropped 6; count of bases not matched to a gene: 1. This CDR3 spans 12 amino acids. The CDR3 protein is CASSLQGVEQYF. The CDR3 DNA sequence: TGCGCCAGCAGCTTACAGGGGGTCGAGCAGTACTTC.

V is TRBV2 and J is TRBJ1-4, with 8 bases matching TRBD1. This CDR3 has 16 residues. V lost 4 bases and J lost 0; bases outside the gene matches: 4. Germline assignment: CDR1 SNHLY and CDR2 FYNNEI. CDR3 loop: CASSVQGVATNEKLFF. Written as DNA, the CDR3 is TGTGCCAGCAGTGTACAGGGGGTGGCAACTAATGAAAAACTGTTTTTT. Full variable domain (rest looked up from reference TRBV2 and TRBJ1-4): EPEVTQTPSHQVTQMGQEVILRCVPISNHLYFYWYRQILGQKVEFLVSFYNNEISEKSEIFDDQFSVERPDGSNFTLKIRSTKLEDSAMYFCASSVQGVATNEKLFFGSGTQLSVL.

The CDR3 DNA is TGTGCCAGCAGGTCCGGGACAGGGGTTGGTTATGGCTACACCTTC. Protein sequence: CASRSGTGVGYGYTF. This chain joins TRBV28 and TRBJ1-2, with TRBD1 identical over 10 bases. Germline V gene data show CDR1 as MDHEN and CDR2 as SYDVKM. The V gene end was trimmed by 6 bases and the J gene end by 5 bases; junction bases not matched to a gene: 9. The CDR3 contains 15 residues.